These T cell receptor beta chains were read from a single sample in a study of control samples from healthy donors and cancer patients. Sequencing used immunoSEQ multiplex PCR; TCRdb keeps in-frame clones, though not all of them. Counted here are 55,000 to 85,000 clones, roughly 86% occurring once; the ten biggest clones make up about 2.1%. Sequenced input: PBMCs. All receptors come from a woman in her 50s with head and neck cancer. Each CDR3 is given with its conserved first and last residue. D genes are given only for firm matches. Not every row has a clone size; where given, it reads once, few, many or a size class.

CASSLGLSTEAFF TGTGCCAGCAGCTTGGGCCTAAGCACTGAAGCTTTCTTT NA TRBJ1-1 NA TRBV5-5
CASSISGTDFRGNQPQHF TGTGCCAGTAGTATATCCGGGACAGACTTTAGGGGCAATCAGCCCCAGCATTTT TRBD1 TRBJ1-5 NA TRBV19
CASRMGQGASDTQYF TGTGCCAGCAGGATGGGACAGGGGGCCTCAGATACGCAGTATTTT TRBD1 TRBJ2-3 few TRBV6-5
CASSLNSGGAGEQFF TGTGCCAGCAGCTTGAATAGCGGGGGGGCAGGTGAGCAGTTCTTC TRBD2 TRBJ2-1 NA TRBV7-7
CASSRGQGANEKLFF TGCGCCAGCAGCCGGGGACAGGGGGCTAATGAAAAACTGTTTTTT TRBD1 TRBJ1-4 NA TRBV4-3
CASSPQPGTVRPDTQYF TGTGCCAGTAGCCCCCAGCCAGGGACAGTTAGGCCAGATACGCAGTATTTT TRBD1 TRBJ2-3 few TRBV19
CASSLVGGGTDTQYF TGCGCCAGCAGCTTGGTAGGGGGCGGCACAGATACGCAGTATTTT TRBD1 TRBJ2-3 NA TRBV5-1
CASSFPRRDRLTGELFF TGTGCCAGCAGCTTTCCGCGCAGGGACAGGCTCACCGGGGAGCTGTTTTTT TRBD1 TRBJ2-2 NA TRBV5-4
CASSFGDRVEKLFF TGCGCCAGCAGCTTTGGGGATAGAGTTGAAAAACTGTTTTTT NA TRBJ1-4 NA TRBV5-1
CASSVALGWNTEAFF TGTGCCAGCAGCGTAGCTCTGGGGTGGAACACTGAAGCTTTCTTT NA TRBJ1-1 NA TRBV9
CASSQDRNGNYGYTF TGTGCCAGCAGCCAAGATCGTAACGGGAATTATGGCTACACCTTC NA TRBJ1-2 NA TRBV4-2
CASSYQGDGETQYF TGTGCCAGCAGTTACCAGGGGGACGGGGAGACCCAGTACTTC TRBD1 TRBJ2-5 once TRBV7-9
CASSQVQGRAGSNYGYTF TGCGCCAGCAGCCAAGTACAGGGTCGGGCAGGGTCTAACTATGGCTACACCTTC NA TRBJ1-2 NA TRBV4-1
CASSLRRGQGVTEAFF TGTGCCAGCAGCTTGCGTCGGGGACAGGGAGTTACTGAAGCTTTCTTT TRBD1 TRBJ1-1 once TRBV5-8
CATSRGIGVGNTIYF TGTGCCACCAGCAGAGGGATAGGGGTCGGAAACACCATATATTTT NA TRBJ1-3 NA TRBV15
CASSLGANTGELFF TGTGCCAGCAGCTTAGGGGCGAACACCGGGGAGCTGTTTTTT NA TRBJ2-2 NA TRBV7-9
CASSLGQASTPLHF TGTGCCAGCAGCCTCGGACAGGCCAGCACACCCCTCCACTTT TRBD1 TRBJ1-6 NA TRBV7-2
CASSQEGRSLNTEAFF TGCGCCAGCAGCCAAGAAGGGCGCAGCTTGAACACTGAAGCTTTCTTT NA TRBJ1-1 NA TRBV4-1
CASSAVHTGELFF TGTGCCAGCTCGGCGGTCCACACCGGGGAGCTGTTTTTT NA TRBJ2-2 NA TRBV11-2
CASSDILGNQPQHF TGTGCCAGCAGTGACATCCTGGGGAATCAGCCCCAGCATTTT NA TRBJ1-5 NA TRBV2
CASSIGRDTGELFF TGTGCCAGTAGTATAGGAAGGGACACCGGGGAGCTGTTTTTT NA TRBJ2-2 NA TRBV19
CASSLPVGAWYNEQFF TGTGCCAGCAGCTTACCCGTAGGGGCATGGTACAATGAGCAGTTCTTC NA TRBJ2-1 NA TRBV7-7
CASSDHGTPIFNQPQHF TGTGCCAGCAGCGACCATGGGACACCGATTTTTAATCAGCCCCAGCATTTT NA TRBJ1-5 NA TRBV2
CASSPGRQATNEKLFF TGTGCCAGCAGCCCGGGCAGACAGGCGACTAATGAAAAACTGTTTTTT NA TRBJ1-4 NA TRBV7-2
CASSVGPATEAFF TGTGCCAGCAGCGTAGGACCTGCCACTGAAGCTTTCTTT NA TRBJ1-1 NA TRBV9
CASTKVLIAGGNTGELFF TGTGCCAGCACCAAAGTTTTGATAGCGGGGGGCAACACCGGGGAGCTGTTTTTT TRBD2 TRBJ2-2 NA TRBV27
CASSLQASERMALHF TGTGCCAGCAGCCTACAGGCCTCGGAGAGGATGGCCCTCCACTTT NA TRBJ1-6 NA TRBV7-2